The 19 T cell receptor beta chains below all came from one sample that was sequenced in a study of T cells in localized non-small cell lung cancer. Measured with immunoSEQ multiplex PCR; TCRdb has only the in-frame clones, and not every one. Found here are about 41,000 clones, 65% to 90% of them singletons; the top ten hold roughly 8%. The material was PBMCs, obtained before any cancer treatment. The receptors shown here come from a man aged 40 to 69 with stage II lung adenocarcinoma.

This clone ranks as medium-sized. The gene calls are TRBV30 and TRBJ1-6; D might be TRBD1 (6 bases). V shed 1 base and J shed 7 bases, with 17 bases lying between them. The CDR3 is 16 amino acids. Germline-derived CDR1 and CDR2 are GTSNPN and SVGIG (reference sequence). CDR3 coding DNA: TGTGCCTGGAGTGCGAAAGACAGGACCATCAATTCACCCCTCCACTTT. Translated, it gives CAWSAKDRTINSPLHF.

The V and J genes are TRBV10-1 and TRBJ2-3, with a tentative D call TRBD2 (6 bases). CDR3 size: 16 residues. V lost 3 bases, J lost 4 bases, and 17 bases lay in between. The germline V gene has CDR1 WNHNN and CDR2 SYGVQD (reference sequence). The CDR3 DNA follows: TGCGCCAGCAGTGAACCGTCAACTCCGGGGGCAGATACGCAGTATTTT. It yields the protein CASSEPSTPGADTQYF.

The rearrangement links TRBV5-1 to TRBJ1-4, with D unclear. This CDR3 is 15 amino acids long. V was shortened by 0 bases and J by 7 bases, with 13 bases between the two germline ends. CDR1 is SGHRS, CDR2 YFSETQ, per germline. The DNA of the CDR3 is TGCGCCAGCAGCTTGGAATCCGGGAGGAGTGAAAAACTGTTTTTT. Residues: CASSLESGRSEKLFF.

This clone was seen more than once but under ten times. The chain has TRBV5-6 and TRBJ1-5; D remains unclear. Germline values: CDR1 SGHDT, CDR2 YYEEEE. Trimming removed 0 bases at V and 4 bases at J, with 2 bases between. The CDR3 loop spans 12 amino acids. For the CDR3, the DNA is TGTGCCAGCAGCTTGGGGAATCAGCCCCAGCATTTT. It encodes CASSLGNQPQHF. The full variable domain, completed using reference TRBV5-6 and TRBJ1-5, is DAGVTQSPTHLIKTRGQQVTLRCSPKSGHDTVSWYQQALGQGPQFIFQYYEEEERQRGNFPDRFSGHQFPNYSSELNVNALLLGDSALYLCASSLGNQPQHFGDGTRLSIL.

The chain joins TRBV14 to TRBJ2-5; D call uncertain. Germline CDR1 and CDR2: SGHDN and FVKESK. V was trimmed by 0 bases and J by 5 bases, leaving 7 bases between them. The length of the CDR3 is 13 residues. CDR3 nucleotides: TGTGCCAGCAGCCAAGAGTTGCGGGAGACCCAGTACTTC. Translation gives CASSQELRETQYF.

The DNA of the CDR3 is TGTGCCAGCAGTGAATCGGGGGCCGGTTTGCGCACTGAAGCTTTCTTT. Translation: CASSESGAGLRTEAFF. The chain carries TRBV25-1 and TRBJ1-1; weak D call: TRBD1 (6 bases). CDR3 length: 16 residues. Deletions cut 1 base from V and 4 bases from J, with 16 bases between. Germline assignment: CDR1 MGHDK and CDR2 SYGVNS.

This chain joins TRBV5-5 and TRBJ2-7, with a weak D call TRBD1 (6 bases). Per the germline V gene, CDR1 is SGHKS and CDR2 is YYEKEE (reference sequence). The CDR3 has 15 amino acids. Trimming removed 4 bases at V and 3 bases at J, with 17 bases between. The CDR3: CASSGGRALGYEQYF. Here the CDR3 DNA reads TGTGCCAGCAGCGGGGGCAGGGCTTTGGGCTACGAGCAGTACTTC. The whole variable domain, remainder taken from reference TRBV5-5 and TRBJ2-7, is DAGVTQSPTHLIKTRGQQVTLRCSPISGHKSVSWYQQVLGQGPQFIFQYYEKEERGRGNFPDRFSARQFPNYSSELNVNALLLGDSALYLCASSGGRALGYEQYFGPGTRLTVT.

This clone was counted a few times. CDR3 sequence (DNA): TGTGCCAGCAGCCAAGAGGGGACAGGAGGGGCTTCCCAGCATTTT. Translated, it gives CASSQEGTGGASQHF. The V and J genes are TRBV4-2 and TRBJ1-5, with 8 bases aligning to TRBD1. This CDR3 region has 15 residues. The germline V gene has CDR1 LGHNA and CDR2 YNFKEQ. The V segment lost 0 bases and the J segment 11 bases; nucleotides outside the gene matches: 9.

The chain is built from TRBV5-1 and TRBJ2-3, with D perhaps matching TRBD1 (6 bases). This CDR3 is 13 amino acids long. Between the trimmed V and J ends, which lost 0 bases and 5 bases, there was a span of 7 bases. Germline V gene sequence: CDR1 SGHRS, CDR2 YFSETQ. The chain's CDR3 is CASSLGDKDTQYF. Here the CDR3 DNA reads TGCGCCAGCAGCTTGGGGGACAAAGATACGCAGTATTTT.

The chain uses TRBV21-1 and TRBJ2-3; the listed D gene, TRBD2, was not tested against the DNA. TRBV21-1 is labeled a pseudogene. There are 14 residues in the CDR3. CDR3 bases: TGTGCCAGCAGCAAAGAGCGCCTAGCAGATACGCAGTATTTT. Its translation is CASSKERLADTQYF.

This rearrangement joins TRBV6-1 to TRBJ2-7, with TRBD1 matching 9 bases. J was trimmed by 6 bases and V by 0 bases; bases with no gene match: 6. CDR3 size: 15 residues. The germline V gene has CDR1 MNHNS and CDR2 SASEGT. CDR3 amino acids: CASSEAGGQGREQYF. The DNA of the CDR3 is TGTGCCAGCAGTGAAGCAGGGGGACAGGGTCGCGAGCAGTACTTC.

This clone showed up just once. The V call is TRBV4-1, the J call TRBJ2-4; possibly TRBD1 or TRBD2 for D (5 bases each). Deletions cut 4 bases from V and 9 bases from J, with 16 bases between. The CDR3 sequence is 14 residues long. Germline V gene data show CDR1 as MGHRA and CDR2 as YSYEKL. CDR3 DNA: TGCGCCAGCAGCCCACGGGTACCGGGGCGCATTCAGTACTTC. Its protein product is CASSPRVPGRIQYF.

The rearrangement uses TRBV4-2 and TRBJ2-1, with 10 bases lining up with TRBD2. Germline V CDR1 and CDR2: LGHNA, YNFKEQ. The V segment lost 0 bases and the J segment 0 bases; nucleotides outside the gene matches: 5. The CDR3 consists of 18 residues. The CDR3 coding sequence is TGTGCCAGCAGCCAAGAGACTAGCGGGCTTTACTCCTACAATGAGCAGTTCTTC. Translation gives CASSQETSGLYSYNEQFF.

The chain employs TRBV5-8 and TRBJ1-3; D gene uncertain. This CDR3 has 12 residues. CDR1 is SGHTS and CDR2 is YDEGEE in the germline V gene. V was shortened by 4 bases and J by 9 bases, with 11 bases between the two germline ends. The CDR3 coding sequence is TGTGCCAGCAGCCACCGGAGTAGCACCATATATTTT. Amino acid sequence: CASSHRSSTIYF.

The chain carries TRBV7-9 and TRBJ2-4; TRBD1 is a possible D gene (5 bases). This CDR3 has 15 residues. Germline V lookup: CDR1 SEHNR, CDR2 FQNEAQ (reference sequence). V was clipped by 4 bases and J by 0 bases, with 10 bases between them. The CDR3 is CASSSYQGAKNIQYF. Here the CDR3 DNA reads TGTGCCAGCAGCTCTTATCAGGGAGCCAAAAACATTCAGTACTTC.

J is TRBJ1-2 and V is TRBV19, with D tentatively TRBD1 (6 bases). The V end lost 3 bases, the J end lost 8 bases, and 13 bases lay between the germline ends. The CDR3 has 13 amino acids. Germline V gives CDR1 LNHDA, CDR2 SQIVND (reference sequence). In nucleotides, the CDR3 is TGTGCCAGTAGTATGAGGGGGAGCGGAGGCTACACCTTC. Its protein is CASSMRGSGGYTF.

The chain joins TRBV19 to TRBJ2-2; 7 bases fit TRBD1. Germline CDR1 and CDR2: LNHDA and SQIVND (reference sequence). V trimming: 6 bases; J trimming: 0 bases; junction bases outside the gene matches: 4. The CDR3 runs 15 residues. The CDR3 loop is CASRPTGPNTGELFF. The CDR3 DNA follows: TGTGCCAGTAGGCCGACAGGGCCGAACACCGGGGAGCTGTTTTTT.

The chain combines TRBV5-6 with TRBJ2-3; TRBD2 matches at 11 bases. This CDR3 is 18 amino acids long. The V segment lost 4 bases and the J segment 1 base; nucleotides outside the gene matches: 11. CDR1 is SGHDT, CDR2 YYEEEE, per germline. The CDR3 spells CASSPYSGGGRGTDTQYF. Here the CDR3 DNA reads TGTGCCAGCAGCCCGTATAGCGGGGGGGGAAGGGGCACAGATACGCAGTATTTT.

This chain uses TRBV18 with TRBJ1-2; D may be TRBD1 (5 bases). This CDR3 has 13 amino acids. V was cut by 6 bases and J by 7 bases, with 15 bases left in between. The germline CDR1 and CDR2 sequences are KGHSH and LQKENI. CDR3 in amino acids: CASSPEGVGGYTF. The CDR3 DNA reads TGTGCCAGCTCCCCTGAAGGGGTTGGTGGCTACACCTTC.